Presented here are 8 T cell receptor beta chains from one specimen sequenced in a study of radiotherapy plus CTLA-4 blockade in lung cancer. Profiled with immunoSEQ multiplex PCR; TCRdb holds only in-frame clones, not every one. The data contain tens of thousands of clones, about three quarters of them singletons. The input for sequencing was peripheral blood, taken from a patient treated with radiotherapy plus ipilimumab. These receptors came from a human donor with non-small cell lung cancer who had a partial response to radiotherapy plus ipilimumab.

To note about this clone: The same CDR3 is also encoded by other DNA sequences in this sample. The chain joins TRBV7-2 to TRBJ2-5; TRBD1 is a possible D gene (5 bases). V was cut by 1 base and J by 4 bases, with 7 bases left in between. The CDR3 has 13 residues. Germline V lookup: CDR1 SGHTA, CDR2 FQGNSA. CDR3 in DNA: TGTGCCAGCAGCTTAGTCACAGGAGAGACCCAGTACTTC. Residues: CASSLVTGETQYF.

This sequence joins TRBV10-1 and TRBJ1-5; 10 nucleotides line up with TRBD1. The CDR3 has 16 residues. V shed 6 bases and J 2 bases; nucleotides not matched to a gene: 7. Per the germline V gene, CDR1 is WNHNN and CDR2 is SYGVQD (reference sequence). This CDR3 is CASSRVGQGCNQPQHF. DNA for the CDR3: TGCGCCAGCAGCCGCGTGGGACAGGGGTGCAATCAGCCCCAGCATTTT.

The chain uses TRBV5-1 and TRBJ1-2, with 10 bases identical to TRBD1. CDR3 length: 17 residues. With 0 bases clipped from V and 1 base from J, the junction kept 6 bases outside the gene matches. Looked up from germline, CDR1 is SGHRS and CDR2 is YFSETQ. CDR3 DNA: TGCGCCAGCAGCTTGGCCGGGACAGGGGTAGTTAACTATGGCTACACCTTC. Translation: CASSLAGTGVVNYGYTF.

The rearrangement uses TRBV4-1 and TRBJ2-7; D perhaps matches TRBD1 (6 bases). CDR1 and CDR2 from the germline V gene are MGHRA and YSYEKL. The CDR3 is 15 residues long. The V gene lost 4 bases and the J gene lost 2 bases, with 15 bases spanning the gap. The CDR3 DNA follows: TGCGCCAGCAGCCTCTCCGGGACAAAGGCCTACGAGCAGTACTTC. Amino acids: CASSLSGTKAYEQYF.

The chain has TRBV30 and TRBJ1-5; D might be TRBD1 (6 bases). V was clipped by 2 bases and J by 0 bases, with 26 bases between them. Germline V gene lookup returns CDR1 GTSNPN and CDR2 SVGIG (reference sequence). The CDR3 runs 20 residues. The CDR3 region is CAWSLFPTPGTFDSNQPQHF. CDR3 nucleotide sequence: TGTGCCTGGAGTCTTTTCCCTACCCCCGGGACATTTGATAGCAATCAGCCCCAGCATTTT. Complete variable domain (other parts from reference TRBV30 and TRBJ1-5): SQTIHQWPATLVQPVGSPLSLECTVEGTSNPNLYWYRQAAGRGLQLLFYSVGIGQISSEVPQNLSASRPQDRQFILSSKKLLLSDSGFYLCAWSLFPTPGTFDSNQPQHFGDGTRLSIL.

The CDR3 DNA sequence: TGCGCCAGCAGTCAATCGCCGGGACAGCCCTACGAGCAGTACTTC. Translation: CASSQSPGQPYEQYF. V and J are TRBV23-1 and TRBJ2-7, with TRBD1 identical over 7 bases. TRBV23-1 is an ORF, and what it does is uncertain. After removal of 0 bases from V and 2 bases from J, the junction contained 4 bases not matched to a gene. There are 15 residues in the CDR3.

This clone was detected once. The chain carries TRBV19 and TRBJ1-6, with D possibly TRBD1 on 6 matching bases. V lost 5 bases, J lost 9 bases, and 8 bases lay in between. Germline V gene lookup returns CDR1 LNHDA and CDR2 SQIVND (reference sequence). This CDR3 spans 12 amino acids. As DNA, the CDR3 is TGTGCCAGTAGTCCCAGGGGTTCACCCCTCCACTTT. Protein product: CASSPRGSPLHF.

The V and J genes are TRBV5-6 and TRBJ2-3; 9 nucleotides line up with TRBD1. Trimming at V came to 4 bases and at J to 3 bases, leaving 6 bases not matched to a gene. Per the germline V gene, CDR1 is SGHDT and CDR2 is YYEEEE. The CDR3 has 15 amino acids. CDR3 region: CASSTGTGLTDTQYF. CDR3 DNA: TGTGCCAGCAGCACAGGGACAGGGCTGACAGATACGCAGTATTTT.